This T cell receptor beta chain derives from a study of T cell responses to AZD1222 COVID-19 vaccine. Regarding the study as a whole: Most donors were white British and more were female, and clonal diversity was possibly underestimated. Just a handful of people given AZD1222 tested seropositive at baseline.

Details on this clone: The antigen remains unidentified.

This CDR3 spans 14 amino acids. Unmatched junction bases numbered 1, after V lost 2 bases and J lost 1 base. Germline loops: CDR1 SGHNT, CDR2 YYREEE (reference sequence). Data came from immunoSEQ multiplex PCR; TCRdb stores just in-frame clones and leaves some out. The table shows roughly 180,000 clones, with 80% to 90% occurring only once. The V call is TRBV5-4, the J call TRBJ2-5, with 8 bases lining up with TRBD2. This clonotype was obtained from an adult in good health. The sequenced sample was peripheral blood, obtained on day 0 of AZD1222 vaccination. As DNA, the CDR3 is TGTGCCAGCAGCTTAGGGACTAGCCAAGAGACCCAGTACTTC. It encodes CASSLGTSQETQYF. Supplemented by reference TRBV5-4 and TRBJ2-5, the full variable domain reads ETGVTQSPTHLIKTRGQQVTLRCSSQSGHNTVSWYQQALGQGPQFIFQYYREEENGRGNFPPRFSGLQFPNYSSELNVNALELDDSALYLCASSLGTSQETQYFGPGTRLLVL.